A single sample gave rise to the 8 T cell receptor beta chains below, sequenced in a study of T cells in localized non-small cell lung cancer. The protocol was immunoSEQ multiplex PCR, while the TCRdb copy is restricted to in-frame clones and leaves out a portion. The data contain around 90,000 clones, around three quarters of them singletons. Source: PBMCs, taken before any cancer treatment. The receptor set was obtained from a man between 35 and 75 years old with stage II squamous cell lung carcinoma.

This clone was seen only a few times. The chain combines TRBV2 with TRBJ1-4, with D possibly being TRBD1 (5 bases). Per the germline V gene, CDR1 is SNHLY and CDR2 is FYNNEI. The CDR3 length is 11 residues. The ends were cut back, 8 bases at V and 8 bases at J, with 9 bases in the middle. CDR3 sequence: CASLRTEKLFF. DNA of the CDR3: TGTGCCAGCCTGAGGACAGAAAAACTGTTTTTT.

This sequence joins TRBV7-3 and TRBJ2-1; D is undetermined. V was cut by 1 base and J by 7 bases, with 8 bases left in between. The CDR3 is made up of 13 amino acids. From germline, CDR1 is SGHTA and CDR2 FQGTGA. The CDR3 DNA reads TGTGCCAGCAGCTTAAGTGCCGGGAATGAGCAGTTCTTC. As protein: CASSLSAGNEQFF.

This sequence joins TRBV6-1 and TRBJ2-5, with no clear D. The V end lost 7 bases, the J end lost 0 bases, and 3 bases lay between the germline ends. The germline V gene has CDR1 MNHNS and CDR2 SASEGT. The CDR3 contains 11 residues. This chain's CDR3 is CASTYQETQYF. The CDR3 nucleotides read TGTGCCAGCACTTACCAAGAGACCCAGTACTTC.

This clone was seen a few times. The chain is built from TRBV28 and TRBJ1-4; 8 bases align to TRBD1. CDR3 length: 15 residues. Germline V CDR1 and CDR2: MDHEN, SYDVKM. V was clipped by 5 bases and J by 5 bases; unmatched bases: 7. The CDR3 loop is CASSSAGTGNEKLFF. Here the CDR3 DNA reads TGTGCCAGCAGTAGCGCCGGGACAGGCAATGAAAAACTGTTTTTT.

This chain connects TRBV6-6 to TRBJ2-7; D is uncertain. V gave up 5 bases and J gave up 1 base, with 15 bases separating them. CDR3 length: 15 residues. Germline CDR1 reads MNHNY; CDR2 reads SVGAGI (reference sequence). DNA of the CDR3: TGTGCCAGCAGTCCAACCCCCCTCAGTTCCTACGAGCAGTACTTC. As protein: CASSPTPLSSYEQYF.

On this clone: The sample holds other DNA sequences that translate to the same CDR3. The CDR3 here is CASSWDRGNTEAFF. For the CDR3, the DNA is TGTGCCAGCAGCTGGGACAGGGGCAATACTGAAGCTTTCTTT. The chain couples TRBV7-9 to TRBJ1-1, with 10 nucleotides matching TRBD1. V trimming: 4 bases; J trimming: 5 bases; junction bases outside the gene matches: 4. From germline, CDR1 is SEHNR and CDR2 FQNEAQ (reference sequence). The CDR3 totals 14 residues.

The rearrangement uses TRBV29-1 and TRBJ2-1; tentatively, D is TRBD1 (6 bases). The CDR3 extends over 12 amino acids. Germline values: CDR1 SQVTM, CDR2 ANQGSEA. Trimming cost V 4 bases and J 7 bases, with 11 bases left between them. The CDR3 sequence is CSVGTVSNEQFF. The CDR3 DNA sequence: TGCAGCGTTGGGACAGTCTCAAATGAGCAGTTCTTC.

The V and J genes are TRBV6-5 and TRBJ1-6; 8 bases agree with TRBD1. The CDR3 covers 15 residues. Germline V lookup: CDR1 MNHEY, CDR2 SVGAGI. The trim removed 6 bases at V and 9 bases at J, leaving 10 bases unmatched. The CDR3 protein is CASRPGTGEGSPLHF. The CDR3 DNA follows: TGTGCCAGCAGACCCGGGACAGGAGAGGGTTCACCCCTCCACTTT.